A single sample is the source of the 7 T cell receptor beta chains below, sequenced in a study of blood T cells in healthy people across ages. Combining a sample-barcoded 5' primer with a J-beta primer mix, a second PCR ran for about 7 to 12 cycles. One entry per CDR3 protein results from TCRdb running MiXCR on the 5' RACE reads. Among about 540,000 distinct CDR3 sequences, approximately 25% were seen once, and the ten largest hold roughly 9%. These data are also associated with another study on T cells of mothers and their children.

Sequencing was carried out using blood. These receptor sequences come from a boy aged 5-17 years in good health.

V and J are TRBV20-1 and TRBJ2-2; D may be TRBD2 (6 bases). Trimming shortened V by 3 bases and J by 4 bases, and 12 bases separated the two germline ends. The CDR3 length is 14 residues. CDR1 and CDR2 (germline): DFQATT, SNEGSKA (reference sequence). CDR3 DNA: TGCAGTGCTAGTAAGGCGGGACCCACCGGGGAGCTGTTTTTT. Its translation: CSASKAGPTGELFF.

The CDR3 DNA follows: TGTGCCAGCAGGACGACGGTCCCCAATGAGCAGTTCTTC. It is translated as CASRTTVPNEQFF. The chain combines TRBV28 with TRBJ2-1; D call uncertain. Trimming left V 6 bases short and J 6 bases short, with 12 bases between. The germline V gene has CDR1 MDHEN and CDR2 SYDVKM. This CDR3 is built from 13 residues.

This clonotype was detected a few times. The J gene is TRBJ2-1, the V gene TRBV7-9; a possible D gene is TRBD2 (6 bases). Per germline, CDR1 SEHNR and CDR2 FQNEAQ (reference sequence). The CDR3 is made up of 15 amino acids. Between the trimmed V and J ends, which lost 1 base and 8 bases, there was a span of 15 bases. DNA for the CDR3: TGTGCCAGCAGCTTAGGACTAGTCCCTAGGGATGAGCAGTTCTTC. It specifies CASSLGLVPRDEQFF.

The chain has TRBV20-1 and TRBJ1-2; no clear D. The germline gives CDR1 DFQATT, CDR2 SNEGSKA (reference sequence). This CDR3 has 11 residues. Trimming took off 6 bases at V and 0 bases at J, with 5 bases between the two ends. CDR3 DNA: TGCAGTGCCGATACTAACTATGGCTACACCTTC. It translates to CSADTNYGYTF.

This chain links TRBV6-1 with TRBJ2-3; D tentatively fits TRBD1 or TRBD2 (5 bases each). Trimming pared 3 bases from V and 7 bases from J, leaving 8 bases between. CDR1 MNHNS and CDR2 SASEGT come from the germline V gene. This CDR3 comprises 12 residues. CDR3 residues: CASSDGANTQYF. CDR3 nucleotides: TGTGCCAGCAGTGACGGGGCCAATACGCAGTATTTT.

This clonotype occurred a few times. The chain joins TRBV6-6 to TRBJ2-5; tentative D call: TRBD1 (6 bases). Germline assignment: CDR1 MNHNY and CDR2 SVGAGI (reference sequence). There are 14 residues in the CDR3. Deletions cut 8 bases from V and 2 bases from J, with 15 bases between. CDR3 sequence reads: CASGVQGFQETQYF. The CDR3 bases are TGTGCCAGCGGAGTACAGGGCTTTCAAGAGACCCAGTACTTC.

This clonotype was counted between two and nine times. This rearrangement joins TRBV20-1 to TRBJ1-5, with D unclear. Germline V CDR1 and CDR2: DFQATT, SNEGSKA (reference sequence). This CDR3 contains 15 residues. Trimming cost V 5 bases and J 0 bases, with 14 bases left between them. As DNA, the CDR3 is TGCAGTGCTTTTCCGGGAAGTTATAGCAATCAGCCCCAGCATTTT. Translation gives CSAFPGSYSNQPQHF.